Below, 8 T cell receptor beta chains from the same sample are listed, as sequenced in a study of cytomegalovirus exposure and HLA in healthy donors. With 60 Vbeta and 13 Jbeta primers, the PCR was carried out. Repertoires were generated with immunoSEQ multiplex PCR, while TCRdb's copy carries only in-frame clones and drops some. The sample records some 220,000 clones, around 83% being singletons. The specimen sequenced was PBMCs. The receptors originated from a girl aged 2 to 9 in good health and CMV-seronegative.

This chain links TRBV18 with TRBJ1-1; D possibly corresponds to TRBD1 (6 bases). The CDR3 contains 13 residues. Germline V CDR1 and CDR2: KGHSH, LQKENI. Trimming cost V 6 bases and J 1 base, with 9 bases left between them. This CDR3 reads CASSPGANTEAFF. CDR3 nucleotide sequence: TGTGCCAGCTCCCCAGGGGCGAACACTGAAGCTTTCTTT.

J is TRBJ1-5 and V is TRBV18, with 7 bases that match TRBD1. Germline assignment: CDR1 KGHSH and CDR2 LQKENI. The V segment lost 3 bases and the J segment 4 bases; nucleotides outside the gene matches: 3. The CDR3 has 14 residues. The CDR3 spells CASSPGQRNQPQHF. CDR3 DNA sequence: TGTGCCAGCTCACCGGGACAGCGAAATCAGCCCCAGCATTTT.

The chain uses TRBV6-5 and TRBJ1-5; 9 nucleotides agree with TRBD1. Germline assignment: CDR1 MNHEY and CDR2 SVGAGI. The CDR3 is 15 residues long. V shed 6 bases, J shed 3 bases, and the junction held 6 bases outside the gene matches. CDR3 sequence (DNA): TGTGCCAGCAGGGTCGGGACAGGGCCCAATCAGCCCCAGCATTTT. It codes for CASRVGTGPNQPQHF.

The V and J genes are TRBV7-9 and TRBJ2-3; D is unclear. Between the trimmed V and J ends, which lost 3 bases and 2 bases, there was a span of 6 bases. This CDR3 has 13 residues. Germline CDR1 and CDR2: SEHNR and FQNEAQ (reference sequence). The chain's CDR3 is CASSFSNTDTQYF. Here the CDR3 DNA reads TGTGCCAGCAGCTTTTCCAACACAGATACGCAGTATTTT.

V and J are TRBV18 and TRBJ2-7, with D tentatively TRBD2 (5 bases). Germline values: CDR1 KGHSH, CDR2 LQKENI. V lost 3 bases to trimming and J lost 1 base, with 13 bases between them. This CDR3 has 15 residues. The CDR3 sequence: CASSPGLRGSYEQYF. The CDR3 region has the DNA TGTGCCAGCTCACCCGGACTGCGCGGATCCTACGAGCAGTACTTC.

The count of this clone is one. This chain joins TRBV10-2 and TRBJ1-5; D possibly corresponds to TRBD1 (6 bases). V was pared by 8 bases and J by 3 bases, with 14 bases between. CDR1 and CDR2 from the germline V gene are WSHSY and SAAADI. This CDR3 is built from 14 residues. The CDR3 nucleotides read TGCGCCAGCGGGGCAGGGGCCATCAATCAGCCCCAGCATTTT. Amino acids: CASGAGAINQPQHF.

The rearrangement links TRBV7-9 to TRBJ2-1, with TRBD1 matching over 11 bases. Trimming at V came to 0 bases and at J to 3 bases, leaving 1 base not matched to a gene. From germline, CDR1 is SEHNR and CDR2 FQNEAQ (reference sequence). The CDR3 length is 16 residues. The CDR3 region is CASSLAGQGGYNEQFF. The CDR3 DNA follows: TGTGCCAGCAGCTTAGCGGGACAGGGGGGCTACAATGAGCAGTTCTTC.

This chain links TRBV5-3 with TRBJ1-1, with 9 bases that match TRBD1. TRBV5-3 carries the ORF label, with uncertain function. With V trimmed by 4 bases and J by 3 bases, 4 bases remained unmatched. The CDR3 covers 14 residues. CDR3 protein: CARSLGQGDTEAFF. Here the CDR3 DNA reads TGTGCCAGAAGCCTGGGACAGGGTGACACTGAAGCTTTCTTT.